Each of the 27 T cell receptor beta chains below was sequenced from the same sample in a study of T-cell reconstitution after alpha-beta-depleted transplantation in children. Unique molecular identifiers were built into the TCRbeta library. TCRdb passed the PCR reads through MiXCR, listing each CDR3 protein once. Counted here are hundreds of thousands of distinct CDR3 sequences, less than 9% occurring once; the ten biggest clones make up 6.3%. The source was PBMCs, mostly from graft donor cells, collected 180 days after TCRalphabeta/CD19-depleted stem cell transplant. These receptors originate from a male patient aged 10 to 17 who had a stem cell transplant for acute lymphoblastic leukemia, so the T cells may come from the graft donor.

This clonotype showed up many times. The chain couples TRBV6-5 to TRBJ2-2; D is tentatively TRBD1 or TRBD2 (5 bases each). The ends were cut back, 2 bases at V and 4 bases at J, with 14 bases in the middle. The CDR3 runs to 16 residues. Germline CDR1 MNHEY, CDR2 SVGAGI. The CDR3 protein is CASSYQGPRVTGELFF. Here the CDR3 DNA reads TGTGCCAGCAGTTACCAGGGACCGAGGGTCACCGGGGAGCTGTTTTTT.

This clonotype has only a few counts. The V call is TRBV11-2, the J call TRBJ2-1, with 7 bases lining up with TRBD2. This CDR3 comprises 15 residues. Germline V gives CDR1 SGHAT, CDR2 FQNNGV. V shed 3 bases and J 3 bases; nucleotides not matched to a gene: 5. The CDR3 DNA reads TGTGCCAGCAGCTTTAACGGGGGGAACTACAATGAGCAGTTCTTC. Translated: CASSFNGGNYNEQFF.

There are many counts of this clonotype. The chain combines TRBV12-3 or TRBV12-4 with TRBJ1-1; D is uncertain. V dropped 1 base and J dropped 3 bases, with 12 bases sitting between them. The CDR3 totals 15 residues. The CDR3 nucleotides read TGTGCCAGCAGTTTAGTGAATTGGAAGGACACTGAAGCTTTCTTT. This gives the protein CASSLVNWKDTEAFF.

At least ten counts were recorded for this clonotype. The CDR3 loop is CASSNLGGATDTQYF. The CDR3 DNA reads TGTGCCAGCAGCAACCTCGGGGGGGCCACAGATACGCAGTATTTT. This chain uses TRBV7-9 with TRBJ2-3, with 8 nucleotides matching TRBD2. The CDR3 loop spans 15 amino acids. CDR1 is SEHNR, CDR2 FQNEAQ, per germline (reference sequence). V trimming: 5 bases; J trimming: 2 bases; junction bases outside the gene matches: 6.

Worth noting for this clonotype: This may arise from a read error, as a much more abundant clone is one base away. This chain connects TRBV20-1 to TRBJ1-4; D may be TRBD1 (5 bases). CDR1 is DFQATT, CDR2 SNEGSKA, per germline (reference sequence). The CDR3 covers 13 residues. Trimming pared 1 base from V and 10 bases from J, leaving 13 bases between. The CDR3 sequence: CSARGSGGGKLFF. The DNA for the CDR3 is TGCAGTGCTAGAGGGAGCGGGGGTGGAAAACTGTTTTTT.

The table lists this clonotype with many counts. The chain recombines TRBV7-9 with TRBJ2-7, with D perhaps TRBD2 (6 bases). Germline V gives CDR1 SEHNR, CDR2 FQNEAQ (reference sequence). V was trimmed by 3 bases and J by 3 bases, leaving 12 bases between them. The CDR3 loop spans 14 amino acids. In nucleotides, the CDR3 is TGTGCCAGCAGCTTGGCGGGACCACTCTACGAGCAGTACTTC. It yields the protein CASSLAGPLYEQYF.

This clonotype was picked up many times. J is TRBJ1-1 and V is TRBV20-1, with TRBD1 as a possible D gene (5 bases). Germline-derived CDR1 and CDR2 are DFQATT and SNEGSKA (reference sequence). V lost 6 bases, J lost 5 bases, and 13 bases lay in between. The CDR3 consists of 12 residues. The CDR3 loop reads CSARQGRTEAFF. The CDR3 DNA is TGCAGTGCCAGGCAGGGTCGGACTGAAGCTTTCTTT.

This clonotype has at least ten counts. V and J are TRBV5-1 and TRBJ2-2; 13 bases fit TRBD2. CDR1 and CDR2 (germline): SGHRS, YFSETQ. The CDR3 length is 15 residues. V was pared by 4 bases and J by 6 bases, with 3 bases of the junction left unmatched. CDR3 residues: CASSLTSGGSGELFF. CDR3 nucleotide sequence: TGCGCCAGCAGCCTGACTAGCGGGGGGTCCGGGGAGCTGTTTTTT.

This clonotype was recorded many times. V and J are TRBV18 and TRBJ2-3; 8 bases map to TRBD1. From germline, CDR1 is KGHSH and CDR2 LQKENI. V gave up 2 bases and J gave up 3 bases; unmatched junction bases: 10. This CDR3 has 17 residues. CDR3 sequence: CASSPGGTGGLTDTQYF. In DNA form, the CDR3 reads TGTGCCAGCTCACCAGGAGGAACAGGGGGTTTGACAGATACGCAGTATTTT.

The chain is built from TRBV7-2 and TRBJ2-1; a weak D match, TRBD2 (6 bases). CDR1 is SGHTA, CDR2 FQGNSA, per germline. Trimming removed 11 bases from V and 10 bases from J, with 9 bases in between. CDR3 length equals 9 residues. CDR3 region: CAGGKEQFF. CDR3 in DNA: TGTGCCGGGGGGAAAGAGCAGTTCTTC. Combining the CDR3 with reference TRBV7-2 and TRBJ2-1 gives the whole variable domain GAGVSQSPSNKVTEKGKDVELRCDPISGHTALYWYRQSLGQGLEFLIYFQGNSAPDKSGLPSDRFSAERTGGSVSTLTIQRTQQEDSAVYLCAGGKEQFFGPGTRLTVL.

There are many counts of this clonotype. J is TRBJ2-5 and V is TRBV11-2; 7 nucleotides agree with TRBD1. This CDR3 contains 16 residues. Germline assignment: CDR1 SGHAT and CDR2 FQNNGV. V shed 2 bases and J 3 bases; nucleotides not matched to a gene: 9. This CDR3 reads CASSLSIQGYEETQYF. In DNA, the CDR3 is TGTGCCAGCAGCTTATCAATACAGGGGTATGAAGAGACCCAGTACTTC.

This clonotype was seen ten or more times. This sequence joins TRBV4-3 and TRBJ2-7; D not certain. CDR3 length equals 16 residues. Germline loops: CDR1 LGHNA, CDR2 YSLEER. Trimming cost V 0 bases and J 4 bases, with 16 bases left between them. The CDR3 region has the DNA TGCGCCAGCAGCCAAGAGATGGGCAGGTGGTCTTACGAGCAGTACTTC. It translates to CASSQEMGRWSYEQYF.

Of note for this clonotype: A much larger clonotype is one base distant, so this may be a read error. The chain has TRBV10-2 and TRBJ2-7; TRBD1 might be the D (5 bases). V lost 1 base and J 2 bases, leaving 12 bases between the germline ends. Germline V gene lookup returns CDR1 WSHSY and CDR2 SAAADI. CDR3 length: 15 amino acids. This CDR3 reads CASSELLGQTYEQYF. The CDR3 DNA reads as TGCGCCAGCAGTGAGTTGCTTGGACAAACCTACGAGCAGTACTTC.

This clonotype was seen ten or more times. The J gene is TRBJ1-6, the V gene TRBV24-1; TRBD1 agrees at 8 bases. Trimming took 12 bases from V and 10 from J; bases not matched to a gene: 10. This CDR3 spans 13 amino acids. Germline values: CDR1 KGHDR, CDR2 SFDVKD. CDR3 protein: CARWTGQGSPLHF. CDR3 DNA sequence: TGTGCCCGCTGGACAGGGCAAGGATCACCCCTCCACTTT.

This clonotype was detected many times. The rearrangement uses TRBV20-1 and TRBJ2-7, with D possibly being TRBD2 (6 bases). The germline V gene has CDR1 DFQATT and CDR2 SNEGSKA (reference sequence). The CDR3 is 13 residues long. The V gene lost 5 bases and the J gene lost 6 bases, with 17 bases spanning the gap. CDR3 protein: CSALASLWTEQYF. In DNA form, the CDR3 reads TGCAGTGCTCTAGCGTCGCTATGGACCGAGCAGTACTTC.

This clonotype came up many times. V is TRBV6-1 and J is TRBJ2-1; D possibly matches TRBD1 or TRBD2 (5 bases each). CDR3 size: 17 residues. CDR1 and CDR2 (germline): MNHNS, SASEGT. V lost 6 bases and J lost 6, with 24 bases in between. This chain's CDR3 is CASRVTRDGAGSNEQFF. The CDR3 nucleotides are TGTGCCAGCAGAGTAACCCGGGATGGGGCGGGCAGCAATGAGCAGTTCTTC.

This clonotype was recorded at least ten times. V and J are TRBV28 and TRBJ2-5; 7 bases align to TRBD2. J was trimmed by 2 bases and V by 6 bases; bases with no gene match: 12. Germline V gene lookup returns CDR1 MDHEN and CDR2 SYDVKM. The CDR3 has 16 amino acids. CDR3 bases: TGTGCCAGCAGCCCGGCAGAGGGAGGGGAACAAGAGACCCAGTACTTC. This codes for CASSPAEGGEQETQYF.

This clonotype was detected ten times or more. This rearrangement joins TRBV28 to TRBJ2-7; TRBD1 aligns across 8 bases. The V gene's germline CDR1 is MDHEN and CDR2 SYDVKM. The CDR3 is 11 amino acids. V shed 4 bases and J 11 bases; nucleotides not matched to a gene: 4. This CDR3 reads CASSSQGAKYF. The CDR3 bases are TGTGCCAGCAGTTCCCAGGGGGCTAAGTACTTC.

This clonotype was recorded only once. A much larger clone lies a single base off, so this may be a read error. This chain uses TRBV10-3 with TRBJ2-7; 9 bases line up with TRBD2. This CDR3 is 16 amino acids long. Germline V gives CDR1 ENHRY, CDR2 SYGVKD. The V and J ends lost 4 bases and 3 bases, in that order; junction bases with no gene match: 10. The CDR3 sequence: CAISAGGTSLNYEQYF. In nucleotides, the CDR3 is TGTGCCATCAGTGCAGGAGGGACTAGCCTGAACTACGAGCAGTACTTC.

As for this clonotype: This may be a read error: a much more frequent sequence differs by one nucleotide. The chain links TRBV6-2 or TRBV6-3 to TRBJ1-5; D not certain. Germline-derived CDR1 and CDR2 are MNHEY and SVGEGT. V gave up 2 bases and J gave up 3 bases, with 11 bases separating them. The CDR3 extends over 15 amino acids. The CDR3 region has the DNA TGTGCCAGCAGTTACAGTAAATATACCAATCAGCCCCAGCATTTT. It yields the protein CASSYSKYTNQPQHF.

This clonotype was observed many times. The chain carries TRBV6-5 and TRBJ1-5, with TRBD1 as a possible D gene (5 bases). Trimming removed 8 bases from V and 0 bases from J, with 17 bases in between. The CDR3 is 16 residues long. Germline V lookup: CDR1 MNHEY, CDR2 SVGAGI. The CDR3 sequence is CASQSLDKYSNQPQHF. CDR3 coding DNA: TGTGCCAGCCAATCATTGGACAAATATAGCAATCAGCCCCAGCATTTT.

CDR3 nucleotides: TGTGCCAGCAGCCCCTTTCGGACAGGAAAGTTGACCTATAATTCACCCCTCCACTTT. Translated: CASSPFRTGKLTYNSPLHF. This rearrangement joins TRBV7-6 to TRBJ1-6, with 7 positions matching TRBD1. The CDR3 spans 19 residues. The trim removed 5 bases at V and 2 bases at J, leaving 15 bases unmatched. Germline CDR1 reads SGHVS; CDR2 reads FNYEAQ. Full variable domain (missing parts from reference TRBV7-6 and TRBJ1-6): GAGVSQSPRYKVTKRGQDVALRCDPISGHVSLYWYRQALGQGPEFLTYFNYEAQQDKSGLPNDRFSAERPEGSISTLTIQRTEQRDSAMYRCASSPFRTGKLTYNSPLHFGNGTRLTVT.

This clonotype occurred many times. The chain joins TRBV5-4 to TRBJ2-5; D remains unclear. This CDR3 region has 15 residues. The germline V gene encodes CDR1 SGHNT and CDR2 YYREEE (reference sequence). Trimming pared 4 bases from V and 5 bases from J, leaving 18 bases between. CDR3 DNA sequence: TGTGCCAGCAGCCCCCCGGGTCCCGAAGGGGAGACCCAGTACTTC. Protein: CASSPPGPEGETQYF. The full variable domain, rest sourced from reference TRBV5-4 and TRBJ2-5, is ETGVTQSPTHLIKTRGQQVTLRCSSQSGHNTVSWYQQALGQGPQFIFQYYREEENGRGNFPPRFSGLQFPNYSSELNVNALELDDSALYLCASSPPGPEGETQYFGPGTRLLVL.

This clonotype was detected many times. V gene TRBV18 combines with J gene TRBJ2-7; possibly TRBD2 for D (5 bases). The CDR3 sequence is 14 residues long. In germline, CDR1 is KGHSH, CDR2 LQKENI. Trimming pared 6 bases from V and 7 bases from J, leaving 19 bases between. The CDR3 coding sequence is TGTGCCAGCTCCCGGGATCGGGTTCTGGGAGAGCAGTACTTC. Translating it yields CASSRDRVLGEQYF.

The chain carries TRBV9 and TRBJ2-3; no reliable D call. CDR1 is SGDLS and CDR2 is YYNGEE in the germline V gene. The CDR3 has 15 amino acids. V was shortened by 0 bases and J by 2 bases, with 10 bases between the two germline ends. CDR3 sequence reads: CASSVGITSTDTQYF. The CDR3 coding sequence is TGTGCCAGCAGCGTAGGCATAACTTCCACAGATACGCAGTATTTT.

This clonotype was seen ten or more times. The chain is built from TRBV7-9 and TRBJ2-7; D unclear. The CDR3 runs 14 residues. Germline lookup yields CDR1 SEHNR and CDR2 FQNEAQ (reference sequence). Trimming pared 5 bases from V and 2 bases from J, leaving 13 bases between. The CDR3 bases are TGTGCCAGCAGCCCAGTGGGCTCAACCTACGAGCAGTACTTC. Protein sequence: CASSPVGSTYEQYF.

This clonotype was recorded many times. The chain is built from TRBV4-1 and TRBJ1-2; the D is unclear. Trimming pared 4 bases from V and 8 bases from J, leaving 17 bases between. CDR3 length: 14 residues. Germline CDR1 reads MGHRA; CDR2 reads YSYEKL. DNA for the CDR3: TGCGCCAGCAGCCCTCCTGGTGGGATCTTGGGCTACACCTTC. Translation gives CASSPPGGILGYTF.